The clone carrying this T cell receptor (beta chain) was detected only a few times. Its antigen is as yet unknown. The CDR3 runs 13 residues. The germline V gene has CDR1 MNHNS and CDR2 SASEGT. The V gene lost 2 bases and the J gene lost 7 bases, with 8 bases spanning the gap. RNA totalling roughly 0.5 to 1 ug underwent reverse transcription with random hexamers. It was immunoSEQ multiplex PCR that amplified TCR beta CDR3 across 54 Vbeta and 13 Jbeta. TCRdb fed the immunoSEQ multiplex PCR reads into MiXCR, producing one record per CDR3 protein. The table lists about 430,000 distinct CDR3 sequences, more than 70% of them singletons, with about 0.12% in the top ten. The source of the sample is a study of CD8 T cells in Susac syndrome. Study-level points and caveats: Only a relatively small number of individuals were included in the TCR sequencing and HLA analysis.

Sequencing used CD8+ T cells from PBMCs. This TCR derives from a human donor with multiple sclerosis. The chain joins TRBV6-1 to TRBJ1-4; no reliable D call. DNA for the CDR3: TGTGCCAGCAGTGAATTAACGTCTGAAAAACTGTTTTTT. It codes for CASSELTSEKLFF.